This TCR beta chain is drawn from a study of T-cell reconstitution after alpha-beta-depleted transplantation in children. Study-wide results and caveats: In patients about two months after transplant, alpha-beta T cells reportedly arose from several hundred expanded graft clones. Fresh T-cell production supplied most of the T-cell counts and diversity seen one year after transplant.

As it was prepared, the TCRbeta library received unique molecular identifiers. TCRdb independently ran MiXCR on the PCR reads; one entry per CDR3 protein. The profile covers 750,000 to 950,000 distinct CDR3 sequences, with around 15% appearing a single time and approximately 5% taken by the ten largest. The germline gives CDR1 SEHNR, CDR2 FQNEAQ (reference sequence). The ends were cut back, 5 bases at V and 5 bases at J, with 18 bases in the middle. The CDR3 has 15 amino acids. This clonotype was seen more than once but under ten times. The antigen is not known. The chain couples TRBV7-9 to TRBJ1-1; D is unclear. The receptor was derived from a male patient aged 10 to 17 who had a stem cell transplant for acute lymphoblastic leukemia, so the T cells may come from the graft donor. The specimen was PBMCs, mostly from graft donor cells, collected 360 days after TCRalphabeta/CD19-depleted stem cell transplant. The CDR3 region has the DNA TGTGCCAGCAGCCTACCCCCGGGGATGGGGACTGAAGCTTTCTTT. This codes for CASSLPPGMGTEAFF.